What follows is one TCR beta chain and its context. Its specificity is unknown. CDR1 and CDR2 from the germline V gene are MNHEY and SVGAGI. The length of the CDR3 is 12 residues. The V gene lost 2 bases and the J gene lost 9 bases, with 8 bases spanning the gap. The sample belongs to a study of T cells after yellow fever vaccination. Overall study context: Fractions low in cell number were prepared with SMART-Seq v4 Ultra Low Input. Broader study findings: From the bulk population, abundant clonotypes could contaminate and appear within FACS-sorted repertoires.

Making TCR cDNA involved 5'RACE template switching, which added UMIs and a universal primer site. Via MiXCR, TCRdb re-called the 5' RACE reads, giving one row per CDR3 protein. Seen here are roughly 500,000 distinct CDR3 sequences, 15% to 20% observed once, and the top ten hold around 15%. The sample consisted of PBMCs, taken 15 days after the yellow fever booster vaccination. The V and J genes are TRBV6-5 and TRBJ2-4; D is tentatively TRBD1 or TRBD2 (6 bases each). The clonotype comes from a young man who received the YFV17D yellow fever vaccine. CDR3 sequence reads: CASSYGGGIQYF. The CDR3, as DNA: TGTGCCAGCAGTTACGGAGGGGGCATTCAGTACTTC.